The present T cell receptor beta chain was sequenced within a study of early T cells in non-severe SARS-CoV-2 infection. Overall study findings and caveats: Matching with VDJdb favored anti-spike CD8 responses (missing private and CD4 specificities).

Germline CDR1 is SGHNT and CDR2 is YYREEE (reference sequence). The CDR3 consists of 16 residues. Trimming pared 3 bases from V and 7 bases from J, leaving 17 bases between. Each CDR3 protein is one row after TCRdb ran MiXCR on the 5' RACE reads. The sample has tens of thousands of distinct CDR3 sequences, approximately 12% seen once. Regarding this clonotype: The antigen is not known.

The sequence came from an adult who was a healthcare worker with PCR-confirmed SARS-CoV-2 infection or an uninfected control (not recorded which). The V gene is TRBV5-4, the J gene TRBJ1-6; D perhaps matches TRBD1 (6 bases). Sample: whole blood. CDR3 amino acids: CASSSLRGARNSPLHF. The CDR3 bases are TGTGCCAGCAGCTCCCTTAGGGGGGCGCGGAATTCACCCCTCCACTTT. The full variable domain, rest sourced from reference TRBV5-4 and TRBJ1-6, is ETGVTQSPTHLIKTRGQQVTLRCSSQSGHNTVSWYQQALGQGPQFIFQYYREEENGRGNFPPRFSGLQFPNYSSELNVNALELDDSALYLCASSSLRGARNSPLHFGNGTRLTVT.